A single sample gave rise to the 18 T cell receptor beta chains below, sequenced in a study of cytomegalovirus exposure and HLA in healthy donors. Researchers ran the PCR with 60 Vbeta and 13 Jbeta primers. The protocol was immunoSEQ multiplex PCR, while the TCRdb copy is restricted to in-frame clones and leaves out a portion. Counted here are 100,000 to 150,000 clones, about 86% occurring once; the ten biggest clones make up roughly 5%. Sequencing was done on a sample of PBMCs. These receptors were collected from a woman in her twenties or thirties in good health and CMV-seronegative.

The gene calls are TRBV28 and TRBJ2-1, with TRBD2 matching over 10 bases. Germline trimming cut 2 bases from V and 3 bases from J; bases unmatched to any gene: 13. Germline CDR1 MDHEN, CDR2 SYDVKM. This CDR3 has 19 residues. This CDR3 reads CASSLLGLSSGGLYNEQFF. The CDR3 DNA sequence: TGTGCCAGCAGTTTACTTGGCCTATCTAGCGGGGGACTCTACAATGAGCAGTTCTTC.

The CDR3 coding sequence is TGTGCCAGCGGTGCAAGTCTCGGAGCACGCACAGATACGCAGTATTTT. Its protein is CASGASLGARTDTQYF. The chain recombines TRBV28 with TRBJ2-3, with no clear D. Germline V lookup: CDR1 MDHEN, CDR2 SYDVKM. Between the trimmed V and J ends, which lost 8 bases and 1 base, there was a span of 19 bases. CDR3 length: 16 residues.

The V gene is TRBV19, the J gene TRBJ1-3; D call uncertain. Germline lookup yields CDR1 LNHDA and CDR2 SQIVND (reference sequence). CDR3 length equals 14 residues. Trimming cost V 3 bases and J 9 bases, with 15 bases left between them. The CDR3 protein is CASSITPIGGTIYF. The CDR3 DNA reads TGTGCCAGTAGTATCACACCAATAGGCGGCACCATATATTTT.

In its sample, this clone was seen once. V usage is TRBV9 and J usage is TRBJ2-3; 8 positions agree with TRBD1. The V and J ends lost 3 bases and 0 bases, in that order; junction bases with no gene match: 3. Germline V gene lookup returns CDR1 SGDLS and CDR2 YYNGEE. The CDR3 extends over 15 amino acids. The CDR3 DNA is TGTGCCAGCAGCGGCGGACAGGGCAGCACAGATACGCAGTATTTT. As protein: CASSGGQGSTDTQYF.

The count of this clone is one. The V call is TRBV7-2, the J call TRBJ1-3, with unresolved D. V lost 5 bases, J lost 4 bases, and 12 bases lay in between. CDR3 length: 14 amino acids. The germline V gene has CDR1 SGHTA and CDR2 FQGNSA. DNA of the CDR3: TGTGCCAGCAGCCCGCGGGGTTCCGGAAACACCATATATTTT. Residues: CASSPRGSGNTIYF.

This clone was seen a single time. This chain connects TRBV28 to TRBJ2-3; 8 nucleotides match TRBD1. Trimming cost V 10 bases and J 0 bases; bases outside gene matches: 3. The CDR3 loop spans 13 amino acids. CDR1 and CDR2 from the germline V gene are MDHEN and SYDVKM. The CDR3 sequence: CATRQGSTDTQYF. The CDR3 DNA reads TGTGCCACCCGACAGGGGAGCACAGATACGCAGTATTTT. Full variable domain (rest looked up from reference TRBV28 and TRBJ2-3): DVKVTQSSRYLVKRTGEKVFLECVQDMDHENMFWYRQDPGLGLRLIYFSYDVKMKEKGDIPEGYSVSREKKERFSLILESASTNQTSMYLCATRQGSTDTQYFGPGTRLTVL.

The chain links TRBV5-4 to TRBJ2-1, with 15 positions matching TRBD2. CDR1 and CDR2 (germline): SGHNT, YYREEE (reference sequence). The CDR3 has 16 residues. V lost 3 bases to trimming and J lost 8 bases; unmatched junction nucleotides: 6. The CDR3 here is CASSSWTSGRADEQFF. Here the CDR3 DNA reads TGTGCCAGCAGCTCCTGGACTAGCGGGAGGGCGGATGAGCAGTTCTTC.

The chain uses TRBV28 and TRBJ2-1, with 8 nucleotides matching TRBD1. V was pared by 4 bases and J by 1 base, with 12 bases of the junction left unmatched. Germline CDR1 and CDR2: MDHEN and SYDVKM. This CDR3 contains 18 residues. The CDR3 DNA reads TGTGCCAGCAGTTCACCTAGGACAGGGTCGAGGTCCTACAATGAGCAGTTCTTC. Amino acids: CASSSPRTGSRSYNEQFF.

The genes are TRBV28 and TRBJ2-7; 8 bases agree with TRBD1. With V trimmed by 7 bases and J by 2 bases, 16 bases remained unmatched. There are 17 residues in the CDR3. Germline CDR1 MDHEN, CDR2 SYDVKM. CDR3 bases: TGTGCCAGCATTGCCGCCGGGACAGGTCCGTACCCCTACGAGCAGTACTTC. Its translation: CASIAAGTGPYPYEQYF.

The rearrangement uses TRBV5-6 and TRBJ2-3; D is possibly TRBD1 (5 bases). This CDR3 has 16 residues. Germline V gives CDR1 SGHDT, CDR2 YYEEEE. V lost 4 bases and J 1 base, leaving 16 bases between the germline ends. This chain's CDR3 is CASSLTVHVRTDTQYF. CDR3 nucleotide sequence: TGTGCCAGCAGCCTGACAGTCCACGTCCGCACAGATACGCAGTATTTT.

CDR3 sequence (DNA): TGTGCCATCAGCGTACAGTGGACATCCTACGAGCAGTACTTC. The encoded protein is CAISVQWTSYEQYF. The V gene is TRBV10-3, the J gene TRBJ2-7, with D perhaps matching TRBD1 (5 bases). The CDR3 spans 14 residues. Per the germline V gene, CDR1 is ENHRY and CDR2 is SYGVKD. Trimming removed 6 bases from V and 1 base from J, with 13 bases in between.

V usage is TRBV4-1 and J usage is TRBJ2-1, with D perhaps matching TRBD1 (5 bases). CDR1 is MGHRA, CDR2 YSYEKL, per germline. Trimming removed 4 bases at V and 0 bases at J, with 10 bases between. CDR3 length: 15 amino acids. Here the CDR3 reads CASSPWGTSYNEQFF. The CDR3 DNA follows: TGCGCCAGCAGCCCATGGGGCACCTCCTACAATGAGCAGTTCTTC.

This sequence joins TRBV9 and TRBJ2-5, with 11 positions matching TRBD2. The CDR3 consists of 15 residues. V lost 0 bases to trimming and J lost 5 bases; unmatched junction nucleotides: 3. Germline lookup yields CDR1 SGDLS and CDR2 YYNGEE. CDR3 sequence (DNA): TGTGCCAGCAGCGTAGAGGGACTAGCGGAGGAGACCCAGTACTTC. It is translated as CASSVEGLAEETQYF. The complete variable domain, with remaining parts taken from reference TRBV9 and TRBJ2-5, reads DSGVTQTPKHLITATGQRVTLRCSPRSGDLSVYWYQQSLDQGLQFLIQYYNGEERAKGNILERFSAQQFPDLHSELNLSSLELGDSALYFCASSVEGLAEETQYFGPGTRLLVL.

The chain has TRBV18 and TRBJ1-5; D gene uncertain. This CDR3 region has 13 residues. V lost 5 bases and J lost 5, with 10 bases in between. Germline V gene data show CDR1 as KGHSH and CDR2 as LQKENI. CDR3 loop: CASSYGEDQPQHF. In DNA form, the CDR3 reads TGTGCCAGCTCATATGGGGAGGATCAGCCCCAGCATTTT.

This clone was seen only a few times. This chain links TRBV28 with TRBJ2-5, with D possibly TRBD1 on 5 matching bases. This CDR3 is 13 amino acids long. V lost 1 base to trimming and J lost 7 bases, with 10 bases between them. The germline CDR1 and CDR2 sequences are MDHEN and SYDVKM. The CDR3 sequence: CASSLYLQGTQYF. CDR3 nucleotide sequence: TGTGCCAGCAGTTTATATCTTCAGGGGACCCAGTACTTC.

This rearrangement joins TRBV18 to TRBJ1-1; D not certain. The CDR3 covers 14 residues. Trimming removed 3 bases at V and 1 base at J, with 9 bases between. Germline V gives CDR1 KGHSH, CDR2 LQKENI. The CDR3 loop is CASSPRSGNTEAFF. The CDR3 DNA reads TGTGCCAGCTCACCGAGGTCCGGGAACACTGAAGCTTTCTTT.

The gene calls are TRBV5-1 and TRBJ1-1; 9 nucleotides match TRBD1. The CDR3 covers 16 residues. Germline V gives CDR1 SGHRS, CDR2 YFSETQ. J was trimmed by 0 bases and V by 3 bases; bases with no gene match: 6. The chain's CDR3 is CASSSVQGALNTEAFF. Written as DNA, the CDR3 is TGCGCCAGCAGCTCAGTACAGGGGGCGTTGAACACTGAAGCTTTCTTT.

The V gene is TRBV28, the J gene TRBJ2-4, with TRBD1 matching over 7 bases. Trimming cost V 7 bases and J 0 bases; bases outside gene matches: 3. The CDR3 runs 14 residues. The germline gives CDR1 MDHEN, CDR2 SYDVKM. The CDR3 DNA is TGTGCCAGCAACAGGGGACGAGCCAAAAACATTCAGTACTTC. Translated: CASNRGRAKNIQYF.